Below are 13 T cell receptor beta chains sequenced from a single sample in a study of shared clonotypes between healthy human individuals. TCRdb's table, derived via immunoSEQ multiplex PCR, lists solely in-frame clones and lacks some. In the table there are around 510,000 clones, around 76% of which are singletons. Source material: PBMCs. These receptor sequences come from a woman aged 40 to 50 in good health. Some clones in this sample may be carry-over from other donors' samples.

On this clone: Other DNA variants within this sample encode the same CDR3. V gene TRBV20-1 combines with J gene TRBJ1-1; the D is unclear. The CDR3 runs to 10 residues. Trimming shortened V by 7 bases and J by 2 bases, and 5 bases separated the two germline ends. In germline, CDR1 is DFQATT, CDR2 SNEGSKA (reference sequence). The CDR3 loop is CSVGNTEAFF. The CDR3 coding sequence is TGCAGTGTGGGAAACACTGAAGCTTTCTTT.

J is TRBJ2-1 and V is TRBV6-5; no clear D. Trimming cost V 7 bases and J 4 bases, with 17 bases left between them. The CDR3 is made up of 15 amino acids. From germline, CDR1 is MNHEY and CDR2 SVGAGI. This CDR3 is CASTPERQYYNEQFF. The CDR3 DNA reads TGTGCCAGCACCCCCGAGCGCCAGTATTACAATGAGCAGTTCTTC.

The chain is built from TRBV6-9 and TRBJ2-7, with D possibly being TRBD2 (5 bases). CDR3 length equals 13 residues. The germline CDR1 and CDR2 sequences are MNHGY and SVAAGI. Trimming pared 8 bases from V and 3 bases from J, leaving 14 bases between. CDR3 coding DNA: TGTGCCAGCGTCTTCGGACTTTACTACGAGCAGTACTTC. It codes for CASVFGLYYEQYF.

V gene TRBV11-2 combines with J gene TRBJ2-2, with D possibly TRBD1 on 5 matching bases. Trimming shortened V by 3 bases and J by 0 bases, and 14 bases separated the two germline ends. Germline assignment: CDR1 SGHAT and CDR2 FQNNGV. CDR3 length: 17 residues. CDR3 protein: CASSLRTGATNTGELFF. CDR3 nucleotide sequence: TGTGCCAGCAGCTTGCGTACAGGCGCGACGAACACCGGGGAGCTGTTTTTT.

The chain combines TRBV28 with TRBJ2-7; tentatively, D is TRBD1 (6 bases). V was pared by 5 bases and J by 0 bases, with 14 bases between. CDR3 length: 15 residues. Germline V lookup: CDR1 MDHEN, CDR2 SYDVKM. CDR3 sequence (DNA): TGTGCCAGCAGTCCAGGGGCCGCTGGCTCCTACGAGCAGTACTTC. It yields the protein CASSPGAAGSYEQYF. Variable domain in full (rest from reference TRBV28 and TRBJ2-7): DVKVTQSSRYLVKRTGEKVFLECVQDMDHENMFWYRQDPGLGLRLIYFSYDVKMKEKGDIPEGYSVSREKKERFSLILESASTNQTSMYLCASSPGAAGSYEQYFGPGTRLTVT.

This chain links TRBV18 with TRBJ1-5; D call uncertain. The CDR3 consists of 14 residues. Germline values: CDR1 KGHSH, CDR2 LQKENI. Trimming removed 2 bases at V and 2 bases at J, with 7 bases between. The DNA of the CDR3 is TGTGCCAGCTCACCAACACCTGGCAATCAGCCCCAGCATTTT. Encoded protein: CASSPTPGNQPQHF.

This clone was recorded a few times. V and J are TRBV4-3 and TRBJ2-6, with TRBD1 identical over 7 bases. CDR1 and CDR2 (germline): LGHNA, YSLEER. V shed 3 bases and J 0 bases; nucleotides not matched to a gene: 8. This CDR3 comprises 18 residues. This chain's CDR3 is CASSHAQGWGSGANVLTF. The DNA of the CDR3 is TGCGCCAGCAGCCACGCACAGGGGTGGGGCTCTGGGGCCAACGTCCTGACTTTC.

J is TRBJ1-4 and V is TRBV6-1, with D unclear. Germline V CDR1 and CDR2: MNHNS, SASEGT. The CDR3 covers 15 residues. The V end lost 1 base, the J end lost 8 bases, and 14 bases lay between the germline ends. CDR3 DNA sequence: TGTGCCAGCAGTGAAGTGACGAACATGGGGGAAAAACTGTTTTTT. Amino acids: CASSEVTNMGEKLFF.

The CDR3 region is CATTGTGGNQPQHF. CDR3 coding DNA: TGTGCCACAACCGGGACTGGGGGCAATCAGCCCCAGCATTTT. The chain combines TRBV19 with TRBJ1-5; TRBD1 might be the D (5 bases). CDR3 length: 14 residues. Deletions cut 10 bases from V and 2 bases from J, with 15 bases between. CDR1 and CDR2 (germline): LNHDA, SQIVND (reference sequence).

The CDR3 DNA follows: TGCGCCAGCAGCCAAGATCTGGGGGTAGGCTACACCTTC. The encoded protein is CASSQDLGVGYTF. The rearrangement links TRBV4-3 to TRBJ1-2; D perhaps matches TRBD1 (5 bases). V was trimmed by 0 bases and J by 8 bases, leaving 10 bases between them. This CDR3 contains 13 residues. Per germline, CDR1 LGHNA and CDR2 YSLEER.

The rearrangement uses TRBV6-5 and TRBJ1-1, with D maybe TRBD1 (5 bases). CDR1 is MNHEY and CDR2 is SVGAGI in the germline V gene. Trimming took off 0 bases at V and 4 bases at J, with 12 bases between the two ends. The CDR3 is 15 residues long. In DNA form, the CDR3 reads TGTGCCAGCAGTTACTCGTCCAGGGCCAGCACTGAAGCTTTCTTT. This gives the protein CASSYSSRASTEAFF.

The CDR3 here is CSVAGRASTDTQYF. The CDR3 bases are TGCAGCGTCGCCGGACGGGCTAGCACAGATACGCAGTATTTT. The V and J genes are TRBV29-1 and TRBJ2-3; D ambiguous. The CDR3 length is 14 residues. Germline lookup yields CDR1 SQVTM and CDR2 ANQGSEA. Trimming stripped 6 bases from V and 0 bases from J, with 13 bases between.

A few counts support this clone. The rearrangement uses TRBV7-2 and TRBJ2-7; no firm D call. Trimming shortened V by 4 bases and J by 2 bases, and 12 bases separated the two germline ends. This CDR3 is 14 amino acids long. Germline assignment: CDR1 SGHTA and CDR2 FQGNSA. This CDR3 is CASSSKMGPYEQYF. CDR3 nucleotides: TGTGCCAGCAGCTCTAAGATGGGCCCCTACGAGCAGTACTTC.